What follows is one TCR beta chain and its context. The antigen remains undetermined. Repertoires were generated with immunoSEQ multiplex PCR, while TCRdb's copy carries only in-frame clones and drops some. There are tens of thousands of clones in the sample; 97% occur only once, and about 0.15% lies in the top ten. This CDR3 is 14 amino acids long. The V gene's germline CDR1 is MNHNS and CDR2 SASEGT. Between the trimmed V and J ends, which lost 6 bases and 2 bases, there was a span of 14 bases. Cells defined as naive were viable CD3+CD4+ or CD3+CD8+ and CCR7+CD45RA+CD45RO-CD95-CD27+CD28+. These data are taken from a study of T cells after posttransplantation cyclophosphamide. The study's findings and limits: TRB clonality was highly associated with recipient CMV seropositivity and reactivation.

This sequence originates from a man aged 45-60 years in good health, CMV-negative, and a related stem cell transplant donor. The material sequenced was naive CD4+ T cells sorted from PBMCs. The genes are TRBV6-1 and TRBJ2-7; D perhaps matches TRBD2 (5 bases). Here the CDR3 reads CASSVGRAAYEQYF. CDR3 DNA: TGTGCCAGCAGCGTAGGGCGGGCAGCCTACGAGCAGTACTTC.